This T cell receptor (beta chain) is from a study of cytomegalovirus exposure and HLA in healthy donors. 60 Vbeta and 13 Jbeta primers were used in PCR. Using immunoSEQ multiplex PCR, the repertoire was profiled, and TCRdb retains in-frame clones only, with some absent. The sample records some 150,000 clones, 79% being singletons. Overall study results and limits: Association of 16,951 TCR beta sequences with HLA alleles was found at 0.05 false discovery rate in a later analysis.

Donors had nominal health at sampling but likely had unrecorded immune exposures. Turning to this clone: The antigen is unknown.

This receptor was identified in a man aged 40-49 years in good health and CMV-seronegative. Sequenced material: PBMCs.

The CDR3 bases are TGTGCCAGTAGTATAGTCGGGGGAACTGACACAGATACGCAGTATTTT. Encoded protein: CASSIVGGTDTDTQYF. The chain links TRBV19 to TRBJ2-3; weak D call: TRBD2 (6 bases). CDR3 length: 16 residues. Trimming shortened V by 1 base and J by 2 bases, and 13 bases separated the two germline ends. Germline CDR1 LNHDA, CDR2 SQIVND (reference sequence).